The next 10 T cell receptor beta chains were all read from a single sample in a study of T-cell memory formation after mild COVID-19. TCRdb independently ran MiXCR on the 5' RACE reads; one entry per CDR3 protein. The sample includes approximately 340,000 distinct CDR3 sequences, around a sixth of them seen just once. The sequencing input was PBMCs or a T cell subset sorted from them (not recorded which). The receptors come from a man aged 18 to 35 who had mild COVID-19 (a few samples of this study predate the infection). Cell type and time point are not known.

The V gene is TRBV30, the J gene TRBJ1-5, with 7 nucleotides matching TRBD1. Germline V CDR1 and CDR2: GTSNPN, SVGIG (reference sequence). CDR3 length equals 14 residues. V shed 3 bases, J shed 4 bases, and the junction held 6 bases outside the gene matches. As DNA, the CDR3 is TGTGCCTGGAGAGCCACAGGGGATAATCAGCCCCAGCATTTT. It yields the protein CAWRATGDNQPQHF.

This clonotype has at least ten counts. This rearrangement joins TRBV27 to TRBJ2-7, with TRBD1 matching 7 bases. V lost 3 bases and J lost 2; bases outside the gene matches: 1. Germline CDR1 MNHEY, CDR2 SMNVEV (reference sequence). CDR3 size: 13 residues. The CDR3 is CASSLGQTYEQYV. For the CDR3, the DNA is TGTGCCAGCAGTTTGGGACAGACCTACGAGCAGTACGTC.

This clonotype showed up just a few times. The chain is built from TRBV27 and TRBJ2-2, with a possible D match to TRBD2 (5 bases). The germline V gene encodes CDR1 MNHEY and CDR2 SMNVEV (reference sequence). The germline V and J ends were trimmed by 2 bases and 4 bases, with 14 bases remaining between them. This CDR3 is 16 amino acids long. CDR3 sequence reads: CASSLEGNDCTGELFF. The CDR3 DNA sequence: TGTGCCAGCAGTTTAGAGGGTAATGATTGCACCGGGGAGCTGTTTTTT.

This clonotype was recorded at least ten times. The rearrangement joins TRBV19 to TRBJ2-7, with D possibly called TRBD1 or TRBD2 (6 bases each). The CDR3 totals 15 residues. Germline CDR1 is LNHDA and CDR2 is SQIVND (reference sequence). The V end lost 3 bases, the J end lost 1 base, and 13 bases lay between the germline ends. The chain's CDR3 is CASSIGGAWSYEQYF. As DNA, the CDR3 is TGTGCCAGTAGTATCGGGGGCGCCTGGTCCTACGAGCAGTACTTC. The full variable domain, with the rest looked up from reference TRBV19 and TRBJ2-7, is DGGITQSPKYLFRKEGQNVTLSCEQNLNHDAMYWYRQDPGQGLRLIYYSQIVNDFQKGDIAEGYSVSREKKESFPLTVTSAQKNPTAFYLCASSIGGAWSYEQYFGPGTRLTVT.

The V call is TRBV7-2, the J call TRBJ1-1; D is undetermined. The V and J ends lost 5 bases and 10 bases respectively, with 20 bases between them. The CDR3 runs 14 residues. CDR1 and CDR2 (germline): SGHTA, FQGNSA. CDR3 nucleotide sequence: TGTGCCAGCAGCCCAGAACTGGGAACGATGAGAGCTTTCTTT. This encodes CASSPELGTMRAFF.

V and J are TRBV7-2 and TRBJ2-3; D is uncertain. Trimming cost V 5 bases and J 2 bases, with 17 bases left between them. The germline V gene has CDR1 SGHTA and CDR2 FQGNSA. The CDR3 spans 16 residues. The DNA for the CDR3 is TGTGCCAGCAGCCCGAGACCGCCCGGCAACACAGATACGCAGTATTTT. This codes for CASSPRPPGNTDTQYF.

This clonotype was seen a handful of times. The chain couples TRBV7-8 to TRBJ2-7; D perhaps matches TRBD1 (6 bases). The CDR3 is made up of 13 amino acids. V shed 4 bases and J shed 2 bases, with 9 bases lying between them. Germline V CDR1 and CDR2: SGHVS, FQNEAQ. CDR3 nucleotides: TGTGCCAGCAGCTGGGGACATCCCTACGAGCAGTACTTC. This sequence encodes CASSWGHPYEQYF.

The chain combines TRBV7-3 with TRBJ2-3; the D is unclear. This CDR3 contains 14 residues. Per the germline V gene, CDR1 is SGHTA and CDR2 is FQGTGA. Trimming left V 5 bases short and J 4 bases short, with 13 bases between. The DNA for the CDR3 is TGTGCCAGCAGCCGCGGTGCCTTATCAGATACGCAGTATTTT. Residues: CASSRGALSDTQYF.

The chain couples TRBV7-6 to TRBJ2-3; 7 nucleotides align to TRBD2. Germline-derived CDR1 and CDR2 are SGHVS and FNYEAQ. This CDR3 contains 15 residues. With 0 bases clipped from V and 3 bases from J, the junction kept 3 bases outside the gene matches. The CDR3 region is CASSLALGGTDTQYF. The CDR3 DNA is TGTGCCAGCAGCTTAGCCTTGGGGGGGACAGATACGCAGTATTTT.

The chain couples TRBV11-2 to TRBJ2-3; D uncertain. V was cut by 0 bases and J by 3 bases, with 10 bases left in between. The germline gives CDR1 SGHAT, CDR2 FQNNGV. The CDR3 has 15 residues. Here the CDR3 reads CASSLDGFWTDTQYF. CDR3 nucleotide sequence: TGTGCCAGCAGCTTAGATGGGTTTTGGACAGATACGCAGTATTTT.